Below are 5 T cell receptor beta chains sequenced from a single sample in a study of blood T cell repertoires in COVID-19. Profiled with immunoSEQ multiplex PCR; TCRdb holds only in-frame clones, not every one. The repertoire holds roughly 190,000 clones, with about 85% as singletons. Specimen: peripheral blood. The receptors here all came from a man aged 60 to 75 with active or convalescent COVID-19.

This clone was observed a handful of times. V is TRBV18 and J is TRBJ1-2, with 7 bases identical to TRBD1. Trimming took 6 bases from V and 5 from J; bases not matched to a gene: 12. CDR1 and CDR2 (germline): KGHSH, LQKENI. The CDR3 totals 15 residues. The CDR3 loop is CASSSNIRGQYGYTF. CDR3 bases: TGTGCCAGCTCCTCCAATATAAGGGGGCAATATGGCTACACCTTC.

This chain connects TRBV4-2 to TRBJ1-2; D perhaps matches TRBD1 (6 bases). Germline CDR1 and CDR2: LGHNA and YNFKEQ. Trimming took off 4 bases at V and 8 bases at J, with 17 bases between the two ends. This CDR3 has 14 amino acids. CDR3 protein: CASSPGQGQAGYTF. The CDR3 coding sequence is TGTGCCAGCAGCCCCGGCCAGGGGCAGGCCGGCTACACCTTC.

V and J are TRBV5-1 and TRBJ2-7, with 7 nucleotides matching TRBD1. The V and J ends lost 3 bases and 3 bases, in that order; junction bases with no gene match: 9. Germline assignment: CDR1 SGHRS and CDR2 YFSETQ. This CDR3 spans 15 amino acids. DNA of the CDR3: TGCGCCAGCAGCTGGCAAGGGGGCAGGGGCTACGAGCAGTACTTC. Its translation is CASSWQGGRGYEQYF.

The chain joins TRBV19 to TRBJ1-1; TRBD1 is a possible D gene (5 bases). Trimming cost V 7 bases and J 6 bases, with 21 bases left between them. The CDR3 consists of 15 residues. CDR1 and CDR2 (germline): LNHDA, SQIVND (reference sequence). CDR3 protein: CASTVGWRGGAEAFF. CDR3 bases: TGTGCCAGTACCGTGGGGTGGCGTGGGGGGGCTGAAGCTTTCTTT. Variable domain in full (rest from reference TRBV19 and TRBJ1-1): DGGITQSPKYLFRKEGQNVTLSCEQNLNHDAMYWYRQDPGQGLRLIYYSQIVNDFQKGDIAEGYSVSREKKESFPLTVTSAQKNPTAFYLCASTVGWRGGAEAFFGQGTRLTVV.

The chain combines TRBV11-2 with TRBJ1-2; the D is unclear. Trimming cost V 1 base and J 4 bases, with 10 bases left between them. The CDR3 is made up of 14 amino acids. Looked up from germline, CDR1 is SGHAT and CDR2 is FQNNGV. CDR3: CASSLGFSGYGYTF. In DNA, the CDR3 is TGTGCCAGCAGCTTAGGCTTCTCGGGCTATGGCTACACCTTC.